These 3 T cell receptor beta chains came from one sample sequenced in a study of T cell changes during pregnancy in multiple sclerosis. Data came from immunoSEQ multiplex PCR; TCRdb stores just in-frame clones and leaves some out. The table includes 65,000 to 85,000 clones, about 90% detected once. The sequences come from CD4+ T cells from peripheral blood mononuclear cells, collected after pregnancy. Every receptor here comes from a female donor with multiple sclerosis, enrolled in a pregnancy study.

The chain has TRBV6-1 and TRBJ2-3, with D perhaps matching TRBD2 (6 bases). V was clipped by 7 bases and J by 6 bases, with 17 bases between them. The CDR3 has 14 residues. Germline-derived CDR1 and CDR2 are MNHNS and SASEGT. CDR3 DNA sequence: TGTGCCAGCACACGAGGGACGGGGGAGGATACGCAGTATTTT. It specifies CASTRGTGEDTQYF.

This clone was recorded a few times. V is TRBV11-1 and J is TRBJ2-7, with D perhaps TRBD2 (5 bases). The germline CDR1 and CDR2 sequences are SGHAT and FQDESV (reference sequence). V was cut by 1 base and J by 0 bases, with 13 bases left in between. This CDR3 has 16 amino acids. The CDR3 protein is CASSLGLQRSSYEQYF. The CDR3 region has the DNA TGTGCCAGCAGCTTAGGACTTCAGCGGAGCTCCTACGAGCAGTACTTC.

This chain joins TRBV6-5 and TRBJ1-1, with 9 bases identical to TRBD1. CDR3 length equals 15 residues. In germline, CDR1 is MNHEY, CDR2 SVGAGI. V shed 6 bases and J 6 bases; nucleotides not matched to a gene: 11. In nucleotides, the CDR3 is TGTGCCAGCAGCAAATCCGGACAGGGGAAGGCTGAAGCTTTCTTT. Translation: CASSKSGQGKAEAFF.